This T cell receptor beta chain comes out of a study of blood T cell repertoires in COVID-19. Study as a whole: Acute and convalescent COVID-19 samples came from the United States, Italy and Spain. T cells, B-cell-depleted T cells, or PBMCs provided the cDNA or gDNA that served as material.

Original processing methods: Amplified reference gene primers provided the basis for estimating nucleated cell counts. TCRdb's table, derived via immunoSEQ multiplex PCR, lists solely in-frame clones and lacks some. The V and J calls and clone size come from that table; D and trimming were worked out from the DNA. The table shows approximately 70,000 clones, with approximately 85% occurring only once. The table lists this clone with a few counts. V lost 2 bases and J 8 bases, leaving 12 bases between the germline ends. The CDR3 totals 13 residues. Germline V gene sequence: CDR1 ENHRY, CDR2 SYGVKD. The TCR originated in a woman older than 75 with active or convalescent COVID-19. Source material: peripheral blood. The rearrangement joins TRBV10-3 to TRBJ1-2; weak D call: TRBD1 (6 bases). Here the CDR3 reads CAISEVQGQGYTF. The CDR3 nucleotides read TGTGCCATCAGTGAGGTACAGGGCCAGGGCTACACCTTC.